Reported below is one TCR beta chain. The antigen remains undetermined. This sample stems from a study of T-cell memory formation after mild COVID-19. Overall study: TCR clusters mostly belonged to single donors. Overall study results and limits: Pre-infection memory carried some responding clones, suggesting that cross-reactive memory joined. Clones that got smaller from day 15 to 85 had even CD4/CD8, while clones growing later tipped toward CD4+.

A 5'RACE reaction primed in the constant segment made cDNA libraries of TCR alpha and TCR beta, and these carried sample barcodes and UMIs. TCRdb re-called the 5' RACE reads through MiXCR, storing one row per CDR3 protein. The data show approximately 440,000 distinct CDR3 sequences, 20% seen once. V gave up 3 bases and J gave up 7 bases, with 6 bases separating them. CDR1 and CDR2 from the germline V gene are LNHDA and SQIVND (reference sequence). The CDR3 has 11 amino acids. The V and J genes are TRBV19 and TRBJ1-1; D is ambiguous. Sequencing was performed on PBMCs or a T cell subset sorted from them (not recorded which). The sequence came from an adult woman who had mild COVID-19 (a few samples of this study predate the infection). Cell type and time point are not known. The CDR3 region is CASSITGEAFF. CDR3 DNA: TGTGCCAGTAGTATTACGGGTGAAGCTTTCTTT.